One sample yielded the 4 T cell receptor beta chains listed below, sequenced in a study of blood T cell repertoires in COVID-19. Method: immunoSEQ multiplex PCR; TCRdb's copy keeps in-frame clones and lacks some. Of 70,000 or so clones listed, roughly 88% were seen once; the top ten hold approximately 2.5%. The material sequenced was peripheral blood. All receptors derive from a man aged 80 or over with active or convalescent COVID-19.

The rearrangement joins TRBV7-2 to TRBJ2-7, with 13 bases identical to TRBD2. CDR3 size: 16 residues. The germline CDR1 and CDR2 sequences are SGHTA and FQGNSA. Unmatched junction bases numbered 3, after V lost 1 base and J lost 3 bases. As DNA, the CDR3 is TGTGCCAGCAGCTTAGGTGGACTAGCGGGAGACTACGAGCAGTACTTC. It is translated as CASSLGGLAGDYEQYF. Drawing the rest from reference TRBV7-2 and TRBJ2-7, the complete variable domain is GAGVSQSPSNKVTEKGKDVELRCDPISGHTALYWYRQSLGQGLEFLIYFQGNSAPDKSGLPSDRFSAERTGGSVSTLTIQRTQQEDSAVYLCASSLGGLAGDYEQYFGPGTRLTVT.

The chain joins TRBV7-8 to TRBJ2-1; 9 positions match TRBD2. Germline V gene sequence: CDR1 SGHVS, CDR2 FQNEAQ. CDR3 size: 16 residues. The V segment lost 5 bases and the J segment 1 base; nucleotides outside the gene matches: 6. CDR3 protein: CASSTREGRSYNEQFF. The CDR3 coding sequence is TGTGCCAGCAGCACGCGGGAGGGCCGATCCTACAATGAGCAGTTCTTC.

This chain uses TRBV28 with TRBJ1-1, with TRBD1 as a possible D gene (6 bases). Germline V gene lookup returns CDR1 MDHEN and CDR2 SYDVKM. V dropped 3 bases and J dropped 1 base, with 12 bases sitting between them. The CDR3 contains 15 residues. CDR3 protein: CASSFSDRRNTEAFF. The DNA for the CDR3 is TGTGCCAGCAGTTTTTCGGACAGACGGAACACTGAAGCTTTCTTT. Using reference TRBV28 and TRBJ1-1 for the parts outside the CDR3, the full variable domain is DVKVTQSSRYLVKRTGEKVFLECVQDMDHENMFWYRQDPGLGLRLIYFSYDVKMKEKGDIPEGYSVSREKKERFSLILESASTNQTSMYLCASSFSDRRNTEAFFGQGTRLTVV.

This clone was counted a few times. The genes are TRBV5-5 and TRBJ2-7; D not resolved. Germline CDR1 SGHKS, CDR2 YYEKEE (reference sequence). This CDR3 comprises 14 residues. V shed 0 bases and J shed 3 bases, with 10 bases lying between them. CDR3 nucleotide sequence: TGTGCCAGCAGCTTGGTGGCAGGTAACTACGAGCAGTACTTC. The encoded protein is CASSLVAGNYEQYF.